The subject of this entry is one TCR beta chain. V was trimmed by 1 base and J by 0 bases, leaving 10 bases between them. CDR3 length: 15 residues. CDR1 is SGHVS and CDR2 is FNYEAQ in the germline V gene. The sample is drawn from a study of technical replicates of blood from several donors. Assay: immunoSEQ multiplex PCR; the TCRdb copy retains only in-frame clones and omits some. The sample consists of some 91,000 clones, approximately 94% of them appearing once. The receptor was isolated from a human donor in good health. The sequencing sample was made of T cells isolated from PBMCs. The V call is TRBV7-6, the J call TRBJ2-7, with TRBD1 as a possible D gene (6 bases). The CDR3 here is CASSLDAGDSYEQYF. CDR3 DNA: TGTGCCAGCAGCTTAGATGCAGGGGACTCCTACGAGCAGTACTTC.